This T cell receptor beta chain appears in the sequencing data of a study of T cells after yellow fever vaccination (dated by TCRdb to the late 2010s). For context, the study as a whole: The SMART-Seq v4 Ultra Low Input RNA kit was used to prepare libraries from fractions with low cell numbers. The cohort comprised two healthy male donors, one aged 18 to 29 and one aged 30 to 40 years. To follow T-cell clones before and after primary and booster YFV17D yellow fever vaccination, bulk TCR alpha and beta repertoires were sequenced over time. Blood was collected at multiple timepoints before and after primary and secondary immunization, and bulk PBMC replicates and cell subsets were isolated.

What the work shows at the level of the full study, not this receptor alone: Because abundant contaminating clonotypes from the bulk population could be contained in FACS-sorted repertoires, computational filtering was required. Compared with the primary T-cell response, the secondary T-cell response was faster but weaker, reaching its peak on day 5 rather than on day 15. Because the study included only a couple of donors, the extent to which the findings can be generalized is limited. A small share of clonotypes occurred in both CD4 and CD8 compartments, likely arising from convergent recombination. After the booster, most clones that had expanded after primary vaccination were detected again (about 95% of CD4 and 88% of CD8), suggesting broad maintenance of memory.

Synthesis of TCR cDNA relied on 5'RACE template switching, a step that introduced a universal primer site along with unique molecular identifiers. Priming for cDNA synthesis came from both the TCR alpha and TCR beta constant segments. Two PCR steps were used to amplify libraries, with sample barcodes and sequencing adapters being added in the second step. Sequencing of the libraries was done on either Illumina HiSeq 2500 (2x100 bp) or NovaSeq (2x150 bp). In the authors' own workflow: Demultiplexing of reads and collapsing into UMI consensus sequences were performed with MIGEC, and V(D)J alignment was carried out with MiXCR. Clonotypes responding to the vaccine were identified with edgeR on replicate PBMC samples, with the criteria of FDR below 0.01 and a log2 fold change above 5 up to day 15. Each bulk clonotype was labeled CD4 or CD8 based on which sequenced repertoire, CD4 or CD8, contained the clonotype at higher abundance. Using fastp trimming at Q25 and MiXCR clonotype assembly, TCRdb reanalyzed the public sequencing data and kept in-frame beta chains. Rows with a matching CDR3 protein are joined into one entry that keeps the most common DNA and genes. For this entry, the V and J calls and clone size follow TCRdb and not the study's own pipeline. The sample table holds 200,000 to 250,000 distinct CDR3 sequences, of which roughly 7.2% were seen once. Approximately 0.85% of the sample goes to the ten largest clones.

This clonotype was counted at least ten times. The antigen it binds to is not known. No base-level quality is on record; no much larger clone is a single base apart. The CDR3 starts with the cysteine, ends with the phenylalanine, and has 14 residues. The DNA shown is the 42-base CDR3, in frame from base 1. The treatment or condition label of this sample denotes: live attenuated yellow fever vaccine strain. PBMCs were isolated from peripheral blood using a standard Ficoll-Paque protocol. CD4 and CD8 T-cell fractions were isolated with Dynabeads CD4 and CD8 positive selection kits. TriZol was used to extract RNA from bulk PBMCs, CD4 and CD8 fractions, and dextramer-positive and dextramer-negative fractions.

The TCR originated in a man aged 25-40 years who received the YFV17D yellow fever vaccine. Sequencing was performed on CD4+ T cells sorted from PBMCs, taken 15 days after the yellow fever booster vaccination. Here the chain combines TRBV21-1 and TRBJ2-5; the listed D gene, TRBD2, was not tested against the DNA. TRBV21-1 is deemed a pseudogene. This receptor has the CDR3 CASNVDWRRETQYF. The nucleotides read TGTGCCAGCAATGTGGACTGGCGACGAGAGACCCAGTACTTC.